This entry is about one T cell receptor beta chain. Germline V gene lookup returns CDR1 KGHDR and CDR2 SFDVKD. J was trimmed by 5 bases and V by 5 bases; bases with no gene match: 2. The CDR3 contains 15 residues. This sample was taken from a study of blood T cell repertoires in COVID-19. Participants were aged about 18 to 90 years, lived in roughly 25 US areas, and enrolled virtually. The recovered donors of Cohort 3 showed two negative PCRs, clearance, or symptom resolution. The table came from immunoSEQ multiplex PCR; TCRdb's copy has only in-frame clones and leaves some out. The table shows more than 350,000 clones, with around 89% occurring only once.

This sequence was found in a man younger than 35 who had recovered from COVID-19. The genes are TRBV24-1 and TRBJ2-1; 13 bases are a match to TRBD2. Sequences were obtained from PBMCs or T cells enriched from blood (not recorded which). CDR3 nucleotide sequence: TGTGCCACCAGTGGTGGGACTAGCGGGAACAATGAGCAGTTCTTC. Its protein is CATSGGTSGNNEQFF.